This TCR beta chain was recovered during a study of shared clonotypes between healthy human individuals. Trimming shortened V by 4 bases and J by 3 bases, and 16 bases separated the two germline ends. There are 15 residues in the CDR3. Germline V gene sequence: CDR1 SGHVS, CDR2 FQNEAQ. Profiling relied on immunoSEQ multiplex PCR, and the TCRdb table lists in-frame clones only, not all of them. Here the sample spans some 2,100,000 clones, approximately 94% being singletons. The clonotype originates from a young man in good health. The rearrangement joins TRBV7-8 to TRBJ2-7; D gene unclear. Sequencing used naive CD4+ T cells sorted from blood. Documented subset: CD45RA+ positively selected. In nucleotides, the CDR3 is TGTGCCAGCAGCTCCCATCCTAACCTCCTCTACGAGCAGTACTTC. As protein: CASSSHPNLLYEQYF.